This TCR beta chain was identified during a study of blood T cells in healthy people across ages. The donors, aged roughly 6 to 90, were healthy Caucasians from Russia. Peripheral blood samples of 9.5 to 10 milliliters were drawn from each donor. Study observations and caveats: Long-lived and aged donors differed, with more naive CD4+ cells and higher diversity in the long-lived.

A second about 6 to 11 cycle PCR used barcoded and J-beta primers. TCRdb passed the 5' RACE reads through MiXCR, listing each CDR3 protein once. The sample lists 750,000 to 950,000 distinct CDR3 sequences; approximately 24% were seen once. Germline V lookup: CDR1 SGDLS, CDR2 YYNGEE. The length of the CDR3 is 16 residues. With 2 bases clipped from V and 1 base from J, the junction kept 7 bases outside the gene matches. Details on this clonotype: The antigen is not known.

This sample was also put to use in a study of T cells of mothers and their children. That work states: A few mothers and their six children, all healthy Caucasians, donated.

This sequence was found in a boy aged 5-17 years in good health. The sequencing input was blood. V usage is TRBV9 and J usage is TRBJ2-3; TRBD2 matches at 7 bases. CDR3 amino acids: CASSVSAGDGTDTQYF. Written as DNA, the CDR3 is TGTGCCAGCAGCGTTTCGGCGGGAGACGGCACAGATACGCAGTATTTT.